The 27 T cell receptor beta chains presented below share a single source sample, sequenced in a study of a mutant IDH1 vaccine in newly diagnosed glioma. Antigens for these TCRs are unknown. TCRdb keeps only in-frame clones here, not all; method: immunoSEQ multiplex PCR. The repertoire includes about 40,000 clones, 80% to 85% of them detected once, and about 2.2% sits in the top ten. The time point denotes: week 11, during vaccination. What each vaccine dose contained was 300 ug of mutant IDH1 20-mer peptide, accompanied by topical imiquimod. Specimen: PBMCs, collected from a glioma patient whose treatment included an IDH1 peptide vaccine. Receptors originate from a man aged 35-49 years with glioma.

The V and J genes are TRBV7-3 and TRBJ1-2; the D is unclear. Germline CDR1 reads SGHTA; CDR2 reads FQGTGA. The V gene lost 0 bases and the J gene lost 6 bases, with 14 bases spanning the gap. The CDR3 is made up of 15 amino acids. CDR3 residues: CASSLTGPGNHGYTF. CDR3 bases: TGTGCCAGCAGCTTAACCGGGCCGGGAAACCATGGCTACACCTTC.

This clone was detected once. The chain couples TRBV27 to TRBJ1-1, with TRBD1 matching 9 bases. The CDR3 runs to 16 residues. Per germline, CDR1 MNHEY and CDR2 SMNVEV (reference sequence). After removal of 5 bases from V and 3 bases from J, the junction contained 10 bases not matched to a gene. The DNA for the CDR3 is TGTGCCAGCAGTCCAGGGACAGGGTTGGGATACACTGAAGCTTTCTTT. This gives the protein CASSPGTGLGYTEAFF.

This chain joins TRBV2 and TRBJ2-7; 7 bases align to TRBD2. With 7 bases clipped from V and 5 bases from J, the junction kept 11 bases outside the gene matches. CDR3 size: 14 residues. Germline V gives CDR1 SNHLY, CDR2 FYNNEI. CDR3 in amino acids: CASTSKGGIHEQYF. The CDR3 DNA reads as TGTGCCAGCACATCAAAGGGAGGGATCCACGAGCAGTACTTC. Full variable domain (rest looked up from reference TRBV2 and TRBJ2-7): EPEVTQTPSHQVTQMGQEVILRCVPISNHLYFYWYRQILGQKVEFLVSFYNNEISEKSEIFDDQFSVERPDGSNFTLKIRSTKLEDSAMYFCASTSKGGIHEQYFGPGTRLTVT.

The chain combines TRBV19 with TRBJ2-7; 9 nucleotides align to TRBD2. The germline V gene encodes CDR1 LNHDA and CDR2 SQIVND (reference sequence). The CDR3 is 16 amino acids. V was clipped by 5 bases and J by 3 bases; unmatched bases: 11. CDR3 amino acids: CASSWASGDSYYEQYF. CDR3 coding DNA: TGTGCCAGTAGTTGGGCTAGCGGGGACTCCTACTACGAGCAGTACTTC.

CDR3 nucleotide sequence: TGTGCCAGCAGTTTCCAACCCCAGGCCACTGAAGCTTTCTTT. The encoded protein is CASSFQPQATEAFF. The gene calls are TRBV27 and TRBJ1-1; D call uncertain. The CDR3 totals 14 residues. The germline CDR1 and CDR2 sequences are MNHEY and SMNVEV (reference sequence). Trimming took off 3 bases at V and 4 bases at J, with 12 bases between the two ends.

The CDR3 DNA follows: TGTGCCAGCAGCGTAGCGTCGTCCCGAAACACCATATATTTT. This codes for CASSVASSRNTIYF. V and J are TRBV9 and TRBJ1-3; D remains ambiguous. V was shortened by 0 bases and J by 5 bases, with 9 bases between the two germline ends. Germline CDR1 reads SGDLS; CDR2 reads YYNGEE. CDR3 length: 14 amino acids. The entire variable domain, with the rest obtained from reference TRBV9 and TRBJ1-3, is as follows: DSGVTQTPKHLITATGQRVTLRCSPRSGDLSVYWYQQSLDQGLQFLIQYYNGEERAKGNILERFSAQQFPDLHSELNLSSLELGDSALYFCASSVASSRNTIYFGEGSWLTVV.

The chain couples TRBV2 to TRBJ1-5; D is unresolved. Germline V gene lookup returns CDR1 SNHLY and CDR2 FYNNEI. The V end lost 8 bases, the J end lost 3 bases, and 14 bases lay between the germline ends. CDR3 size: 14 residues. The CDR3 spells CASVGRRYNQPQHF. CDR3 nucleotide sequence: TGTGCCAGCGTTGGGCGTCGGTACAATCAGCCCCAGCATTTT. The variable domain in full, with the rest retrieved from reference TRBV2 and TRBJ1-5, is EPEVTQTPSHQVTQMGQEVILRCVPISNHLYFYWYRQILGQKVEFLVSFYNNEISEKSEIFDDQFSVERPDGSNFTLKIRSTKLEDSAMYFCASVGRRYNQPQHFGDGTRLSIL.

J is TRBJ2-7 and V is TRBV7-2, with 13 bases lining up with TRBD2. V lost 1 base and J lost 5; bases outside the gene matches: 5. The CDR3 has 16 residues. Germline V lookup: CDR1 SGHTA, CDR2 FQGNSA. The CDR3 loop is CASSLGTSGGTHEQYF. The CDR3 nucleotides read TGTGCCAGCAGCTTAGGGACTAGCGGGGGCACCCACGAGCAGTACTTC.

The chain links TRBV5-1 to TRBJ1-4, with D perhaps TRBD1 (5 bases). Trimming shortened V by 5 bases and J by 4 bases, and 15 bases separated the two germline ends. Looked up from germline, CDR1 is SGHRS and CDR2 is YFSETQ. This CDR3 is built from 15 residues. CDR3 amino acids: CASSLGTGINEKLFF. CDR3 in DNA: TGCGCCAGCAGTCTTGGGACGGGTATTAATGAAAAACTGTTTTTT. The entire variable domain, with the rest obtained from reference TRBV5-1 and TRBJ1-4, is as follows: KAGVTQTPRYLIKTRGQQVTLSCSPISGHRSVSWYQQTPGQGLQFLFEYFSETQRNKGNFPGRFSGRQFSNSRSEMNVSTLELGDSALYLCASSLGTGINEKLFFGSGTQLSVL.

This clone was counted a few times. This chain links TRBV10-1 with TRBJ2-1; D ambiguous. V lost 8 bases, J lost 6 bases, and 17 bases lay in between. Germline CDR1 WNHNN, CDR2 SYGVQD (reference sequence). CDR3 length: 14 residues. CDR3 sequence: CASPWVGSSNEQFF. CDR3 DNA: TGCGCCAGCCCGTGGGTAGGGTCGAGCAATGAGCAGTTCTTC.

Only a few counts were recorded for this clone. This chain joins TRBV5-6 and TRBJ1-2; a possible D gene is TRBD1 (5 bases). V was clipped by 4 bases and J by 3 bases, with 19 bases between them. CDR1 and CDR2 from the germline V gene are SGHDT and YYEEEE. The CDR3 length is 16 residues. The CDR3 region is CASSLLRGWAYYGYTF. DNA for the CDR3: TGTGCCAGCAGCCTCCTTAGGGGTTGGGCCTACTATGGCTACACCTTC.

The chain combines TRBV5-1 with TRBJ2-7, with D tentatively TRBD1 (6 bases). The germline CDR1 and CDR2 sequences are SGHRS and YFSETQ. The CDR3 extends over 13 amino acids. V shed 4 bases and J shed 7 bases, with 15 bases lying between them. As DNA, the CDR3 is TGCGCCAGCAGCCTTGGACAGAGGGGGGAGCAGTACTTC. It specifies CASSLGQRGEQYF.

The V gene is TRBV27, the J gene TRBJ2-4; D is tentatively TRBD1 or TRBD2 (5 bases each). The CDR3 consists of 14 residues. Germline V CDR1 and CDR2: MNHEY, SMNVEV (reference sequence). The V end lost 5 bases, the J end lost 6 bases, and 14 bases lay between the germline ends. This CDR3 is CASSVLGAGNIQYF. CDR3 nucleotides: TGTGCCAGCAGTGTACTCGGGGCCGGAAACATTCAGTACTTC.

This clone was recorded once. V usage is TRBV5-1 and J usage is TRBJ2-7; 7 bases match TRBD2. CDR1 and CDR2 from the germline V gene are SGHRS and YFSETQ. J was trimmed by 6 bases and V by 4 bases; bases with no gene match: 10. This CDR3 comprises 14 residues. The CDR3: CASSPRTRSVEQYF. The CDR3 DNA sequence: TGCGCCAGCAGCCCGAGGACTAGGTCGGTCGAGCAGTACTTC.

This chain connects TRBV6-5 to TRBJ2-1; D is ambiguous. The CDR3 totals 13 residues. Germline values: CDR1 MNHEY, CDR2 SVGAGI. V lost 8 bases to trimming and J lost 0 bases, with 8 bases between them. The CDR3 coding sequence is TGTGCCAGCTCCCGAAGCTCCTACAATGAGCAGTTCTTC. It is translated as CASSRSSYNEQFF.

J is TRBJ1-4 and V is TRBV9; D gene uncertain. The CDR3 is 15 residues long. The V end lost 3 bases, the J end lost 7 bases, and 16 bases lay between the germline ends. From germline, CDR1 is SGDLS and CDR2 YYNGEE. The CDR3 here is CASSAMGLTSEKLFF. In nucleotides, the CDR3 is TGTGCCAGCAGCGCAATGGGCCTGACCAGTGAAAAACTGTTTTTT.

The genes are TRBV2 and TRBJ2-2; TRBD2 matches 9 bases. Germline CDR1 SNHLY, CDR2 FYNNEI. The CDR3 extends over 14 amino acids. After removal of 8 bases from V and 7 bases from J, the junction contained 8 bases not matched to a gene. CDR3 in DNA: TGTGCCAGCTCCGTAGCGGGAGCGGTCGGGGAGCTGTTTTTT. Protein product: CASSVAGAVGELFF.

The chain links TRBV2 to TRBJ2-1; TRBD1 agrees at 8 bases. Germline V CDR1 and CDR2: SNHLY, FYNNEI. There are 13 residues in the CDR3. After removal of 5 bases from V and 5 bases from J, the junction contained 2 bases not matched to a gene. The CDR3 sequence: CASSRTGHNEQFF. The CDR3 coding sequence is TGTGCCAGCAGTAGGACAGGGCACAATGAGCAGTTCTTC.

The chain joins TRBV9 to TRBJ1-2; 7 nucleotides align to TRBD1. The CDR3 is made up of 13 amino acids. Germline V CDR1 and CDR2: SGDLS, YYNGEE. The V and J ends lost 5 bases and 3 bases, in that order; junction bases with no gene match: 4. The CDR3 reads CASRATGYYGYTF. DNA for the CDR3: TGTGCCAGCAGGGCGACAGGGTACTATGGCTACACCTTC.

The CDR3 loop is CASSQQGRQPQHF. The CDR3 nucleotides read TGTGCCAGCAGTCAACAGGGTCGCCAGCCCCAGCATTTT. The chain is built from TRBV6-6 and TRBJ1-5, with D possibly TRBD1 on 6 matching bases. This CDR3 is built from 13 residues. The germline CDR1 and CDR2 sequences are MNHNY and SVGAGI (reference sequence). Deletions cut 5 bases from V and 7 bases from J, with 12 bases between.

This clone was observed a handful of times. The DNA of the CDR3 is TGTGCCAGCAGCAAATGGGGAAGGGACACAGATACGCAGTATTTT. Its translation is CASSKWGRDTDTQYF. This chain links TRBV21-1 with TRBJ2-3. TRBV21-1 is a pseudogene locus. This CDR3 spans 15 amino acids.

V and J are TRBV5-5 and TRBJ2-7; 9 bases are a match to TRBD1. The CDR3 is made up of 15 amino acids. Germline values: CDR1 SGHKS, CDR2 YYEKEE (reference sequence). Trimming took 5 bases from V and 5 from J; bases not matched to a gene: 11. CDR3 protein: CASRFAGTGPHEQYF. CDR3 DNA sequence: TGTGCCAGCAGATTCGCCGGGACAGGGCCCCACGAGCAGTACTTC. The whole variable domain, remainder taken from reference TRBV5-5 and TRBJ2-7, is DAGVTQSPTHLIKTRGQQVTLRCSPISGHKSVSWYQQVLGQGPQFIFQYYEKEERGRGNFPDRFSARQFPNYSSELNVNALLLGDSALYLCASRFAGTGPHEQYFGPGTRLTVT.

The chain couples TRBV5-1 to TRBJ1-1, with a tentative D call TRBD1 (5 bases). The CDR3 is made up of 14 amino acids. CDR1 and CDR2 (germline): SGHRS, YFSETQ. Trimming took 2 bases from V and 1 from J, leaving 9 bases between them. CDR3 bases: TGCGCCAGCAGCTTCAGGGCAGGGAACACTGAAGCTTTCTTT. As protein: CASSFRAGNTEAFF. Complete variable domain (other parts from reference TRBV5-1 and TRBJ1-1): KAGVTQTPRYLIKTRGQQVTLSCSPISGHRSVSWYQQTPGQGLQFLFEYFSETQRNKGNFPGRFSGRQFSNSRSEMNVSTLELGDSALYLCASSFRAGNTEAFFGQGTRLTVV.

J is TRBJ2-5 and V is TRBV5-1; no clear D gene. This CDR3 region has 14 residues. The germline V gene has CDR1 SGHRS and CDR2 YFSETQ. V lost 1 base, J lost 2 bases, and 9 bases lay in between. CDR3 in DNA: TGCGCCAGCAGCTTGTACTCACCTCAAGAGACCCAGTACTTC. Its protein is CASSLYSPQETQYF. The full variable domain, rest sourced from reference TRBV5-1 and TRBJ2-5, is KAGVTQTPRYLIKTRGQQVTLSCSPISGHRSVSWYQQTPGQGLQFLFEYFSETQRNKGNFPGRFSGRQFSNSRSEMNVSTLELGDSALYLCASSLYSPQETQYFGPGTRLLVL.

The chain joins TRBV19 to TRBJ2-5; a possible D gene is TRBD2 (5 bases). With 7 bases removed from V and 5 bases from J, the gap between germline ends came to 20 bases. Germline CDR1 reads LNHDA; CDR2 reads SQIVND (reference sequence). The CDR3 consists of 15 residues. CDR3 sequence (DNA): TGTGCCAGTAACCCTTTTGGAGGCGTTGGGGAGACCCAGTACTTC. This translates into CASNPFGGVGETQYF. Full variable domain (missing parts from reference TRBV19 and TRBJ2-5): DGGITQSPKYLFRKEGQNVTLSCEQNLNHDAMYWYRQDPGQGLRLIYYSQIVNDFQKGDIAEGYSVSREKKESFPLTVTSAQKNPTAFYLCASNPFGGVGETQYFGPGTRLLVL.

The genes are TRBV9 and TRBJ2-7, with 8 bases lining up with TRBD1. The CDR3 covers 16 residues. V shed 0 bases and J 5 bases; nucleotides not matched to a gene: 10. CDR1 and CDR2 from the germline V gene are SGDLS and YYNGEE. As DNA, the CDR3 is TGTGCCAGCAGCGTAGGCGTGAGACAGGGGAACCACGAGCAGTACTTC. Translation gives CASSVGVRQGNHEQYF.

The chain is built from TRBV7-9 and TRBJ2-5; unclear D gene. Deletions cut 1 base from V and 1 base from J, with 7 bases between. This CDR3 contains 14 residues. Germline CDR1 is SEHNR and CDR2 is FQNEAQ (reference sequence). CDR3 in DNA: TGTGCCAGCAGCTTAGGGGCAGGCCAAGAGACCCAGTACTTC. Translation gives CASSLGAGQETQYF.